This T cell receptor beta chain was retrieved from a study of cytomegalovirus exposure and HLA in healthy donors listed by TCRdb under 2017. With respect to the entire study: In an earlier analysis of fewer than 750 of the donors, approximately 300 Gb of sequence data and 90 million to 120 million unique TCR beta sequences from roughly 190 million T cells were reported. Approximately 300 gigabases of sequencing data and roughly 80 million unique TCR sequences made up an early release that covered about 640 HLA-typed donors. Of the roughly 410 genotyped donors, roughly 76% were placed in the genetic ancestry cluster associated with self-reported Caucasian donors. The study aimed to test whether cataloging public T cell receptors could reveal signatures of past pathogen exposure. The T cell repertoires of several hundred subjects were profiled by immunosequencing and related to cytomegalovirus serostatus. In addition to the first cohort of 650 to 800 subjects, a separate validation cohort of under 150 different subjects was used. To predict cytomegalovirus infection status, the study brought together high-throughput TCR immunosequencing, statistical association of individual TCRs with disease status, and machine learning. A later analysis re-analyzed previously published TCR beta repertoires from several hundred donors and added high-resolution HLA genotyping to study TCR occurrence patterns. In the later analysis, no new phenotypic data were used to find candidate immune exposures; instead, reliance was placed on TCR beta sequences and their occurrence across donors. An earlier analysis of fewer than 750 of the donors used high-throughput TCR beta sequencing to judge whether each TCR beta V gene segment behaved as functional or pseudogenic. Donor age, sex, ethnicity and CMV serostatus were compiled together with the repertoire data. A later genetic analysis took genome-wide SNP genotypes for about 65% of the roughly 670 donors and used that subset as a discovery cohort. Every repertoire in the discovery cohort had been generated on one and the same sequencing platform. HLA typing included class I and class II loci at four-digit resolution. The number of typed donors differed by locus: 629-630 for A, B, C, DRB1 and DQB1; approximately 520 for DQA1; 606 for DPA1; and 400 to 480 for DPB1. Because of strong linkage in the cohort, roughly five DR-DQ haplotypes were treated as single units for association and clustering. Across some 400 genotyped donors of the cohort, an average of roughly 250,000 unique TCR beta nucleotide sequences per donor were sequenced, and roughly a sixth of those sequences were non-productive. What the work shows at the level of the full study, not this receptor alone: A later analysis found that most CMV-associated TCR beta chains appeared HLA-restricted, with HLA associations seemingly driven largely by CMV exposure. This cohort had only TCR beta chains sequenced, and the lack of alpha or paired-chain data limited which features could be detected. Most TCR sequences were seen in very few donors, while some public TCRs were found in many individuals. Assigning TCR associations to individual alleles was difficult when HLA alleles, especially DR and DQ, strongly co-occurred. At a false discovery rate of 0.05, a later analysis linked 15,000 to 20,000 TCR beta sequences to specific HLA alleles. In the study, around 160 TCR beta chains were listed as associated with cytomegalovirus. Linkage disequilibrium might explain the correlated functional status among segregating V segments, but an unknown experimental factor could not be ruled out. For the cohort, immune exposure information was limited to CMV serostatus. Because HLA typing was missing for some donors at each locus, association tests included only the typed subset. In a later analysis, several top co-occurrence clusters were reported to appear linked to parvovirus B19, influenza, CMV and Epstein-Barr virus. An association between a missense DCLRE1C variant and V-gene and J-gene trimming of TCR beta chains was found in a later genetic analysis and replicated in an independent cohort. Presence/absence analyses assumed roughly uniform sequencing depth across donors, an assumption that may not hold. The sequencing pipeline was judged likely to have produced a cluster of highly shared sequence variants as a technical artifact. In a later analysis, TCR association rates were found to vary across HLA loci, with the most associated TCRs seen for DRB1 alleles and the fewest for HLA-C alleles. According to the authors, the approach could potentially be generalized to other disease states and immunological phenotypes. The 87-base-pair reads could not distinguish some IMGT-functional V segments, including TRBV6-2 and TRBV6-3, so those segments were excluded. Compared with equally common non-associated chains, HLA-associated TCR beta chains in a later analysis were more clonally expanded and had lower generation probabilities. In both the original and validation cohorts, the classifier was reported to diagnose cytomegalovirus status with high specificity and sensitivity. In vitro tests confirmed that three of the cytomegalovirus-associated TCR beta chains recognize cytomegalovirus antigens. A further reported finding was that TCR beta sequences accurately predicted the HLA-A and HLA-B alleles for most subjects in the first cohort. Compared with the approximately 710-donor mean, donors in an Asian-associated ancestry cluster had fewer N-insertions in productive TCRs, according to a later genetic analysis. An earlier analysis of around 600 of the donors showed that most TCR beta V segments appeared in productive rearrangements either about 87% or about 30% of the time, which broadly matched IMGT annotations. Approximately 18 rarely observed V segments, including chromosome 9 orphons, were excluded from the earlier analysis of just under 600 of the donors because counts were too low.

Based on the germline V gene, the CDR1 and CDR2 sequences are SGHRS and YFSETQ. The V end loses 3 bases and the J end loses 3 bases, and a stretch of 9 bases separates them. Spanning cysteine to phenylalanine, the CDR3 consists of 14 amino acids. Just CDR3 DNA is preserved here, 42 bases in frame from base 1. About this clone itself: Its binding antigen is unknown. Base qualities are not provided; no much larger clone lies one nucleotide away.

The method behind the library was the immunoSEQ multiplex PCR assay. For the multiplex PCR, a mixture combining 60 forward primers for TCR Vbeta segments and 13 reverse primers for TCR Jbeta segments was used. A multiplex PCR assay on genomic DNA amplified the CDR3 region of rearranged TCR beta genes. Amplified TCR beta libraries were sequenced as 87-base-pair reads on the Illumina HiSeq System. On the study's bioinformatics: A later analysis counted approximately 76 million unique TCR beta chains across the roughly 700 repertoires, and approximately 11 million of these chains were shared by at least two donors. A nearest-neighbor algorithm error-corrected the raw reads and collapsed the reads into unique sequences, merging closely related sequences to remove PCR and sequencing errors. V, D and J gene segments were assigned by aligning CDR3 sequences to IMGT reference sequences. For a sequence to be retained, a match of at least six nucleotides to both a V gene segment and a J gene segment was required. Rearrangements were classified as productive when the CDR3 lacked stop codons and remained in frame with V and J, and all other rearrangements were classified as non-productive. CDR3 was defined by IMGT convention, running from the second conserved V-encoded cysteine to the conserved J-encoded phenylalanine. Sequences without an unambiguous match to a single V gene segment were excluded from the earlier analysis of about 600 of the donors. An earlier analysis of 587 of the donors classified V segments as functional when productive rearrangements were above 56.7% and as segregating when the standard deviation between donors was above 5%. To diagnose cytomegalovirus status from the catalog of TCR beta chain sequences, a statistical classification framework was built. A later analysis assigned V and J genes by comparing TCR nucleotide sequences with IMGT/GENE-DB human TR gene sequences. In a later analysis, CDR3 sequences and most-parsimonious VDJ recombination scenarios were assigned using the TCRdist pipeline. In a later analysis, each TCR beta chain was defined by its CDR3 amino acid sequence together with its V-gene family, and reads without a unique V-gene family were excluded. In a later analysis, 450 to 600 highly shared, low-generation-probability nucleotide sequences were removed to address suspected cross-contamination and a sequencing artifact. A later analysis calculated a clonal expansion index for each public chain from normalized within-repertoire ranks of inferred template counts. In a later analysis, generation probabilities were computed with a VDJ recombination model fitted to out-of-frame rearrangements, and the resulting probabilities were checked against IGoR. In a later analysis, TCR-TCR, TCR-HLA and TCR-CMV co-occurrence was scored with hypergeometric tests, and a repertoire-size bias correction was applied to TCR pairs. False discovery rates were estimated in a later analysis by permuting HLA or CMV assignments 20 times. In a later analysis, co-occurring TCRs were grouped using DBSCAN, with TCRdist sequence similarity added in when clustering inside HLA-allele-positive subsets. Repertoires with fewer than 30,000 or more than 120,000 public chains, plus five repertoires with anomalous nucleotide sharing, were excluded from co-occurrence clustering. TCRdb stores this immuneACCESS table with in-frame sequences only. Part of the clones is absent; in the studies checked, under half of the shortfall reflects unresolved V genes, and no reason is known for the rest. For V, J and clone size, that table is used; D and trimming come from the DNA. This sample is represented by over 110,000 clones; about four fifths of them were singletons. About 2.4% of the sample comes from the top ten.

The cohort consisted of 670 or so healthy bone marrow donors. At the time of sampling, every cohort member was nominally healthy, though immune exposures that went unrecorded were likely present. The donor was CMV seropositive and was included in the group of 250 to 300 seropositive cohort members. Every donor gave a peripheral blood sample, and the peripheral blood mononuclear cells from that sample were used for TCR beta sequencing. The Qiagen DNeasy Blood Extraction Kit was used to extract genomic DNA from the blood cell samples. This receptor was identified in a woman aged 18-29 years in good health and CMV-seropositive. The chain is made from TRBV5-1 and TRBJ2-2; TRBD2 is a possible D gene, resting on 5 matching bases. Sequencing was done on a sample of PBMCs. The DNA sequence follows: TGCGCCAGCAGCTATGGTAGCGACACCGGGGAGCTGTTTTTT. It specifies CASSYGSDTGELFF. With all but the CDR3 taken from the reference TRBV5-1 and TRBJ2-2 genes, the full variable domain is: KAGVTQTPRYLIKTRGQQVTLSCSPISGHRSVSWYQQTPGQGLQFLFEYFSETQRNKGNFPGRFSGRQFSNSRSEMNVSTLELGDSALYLCASSYGSDTGELFFGEGSRLTVL.